The rows below give T cell receptor beta chains drawn from one sample of a study of beta chain features in type 1 diabetes. Generated by immunoSEQ multiplex PCR, the TCRdb table keeps only in-frame clones and is missing some. In the table there are tens of thousands of clones, about 70% of which are singletons. Sequenced input: Tregs from blood. The source is a woman aged 40 to 50 in good health. The conserved cysteine and the conserved F or W are not part of the CDR3 here. Each record gives: clone size, V gene, D gene, CDR3 protein. The D gene is left open where the match is weak. Only some rows state a clone size, as once, few, many or a class for expanded clones.

>once|TRBV5-1|.
ASSYRDSGELF
>.|TRBV6-6|.
ASSRVGDTQY
>.|TRBV10-1|.
ASSEGLTHNEQF
>.|TRBV10-1|.
ASSRTDTQY
>.|TRBV21-1|.
ASVTRLSLQGLPSRNQPQH
>few|TRBV25-1|TRBD2
ASSEWSGEAYRELF
>.|TRBV6-1|TRBD1
ASSGTVKTEAF
>.|TRBV7-2|.
ASSLVRGGNYGYT
>.|TRBV14|TRBD2
ASSQLPGLAGAYTDTQY
>.|TRBV6-5|TRBD1
ASTRRQGAYEQY
>medium-sized|TRBV7-6|TRBD2
ASSLALAGGEDTQY
>.|TRBV7-2|TRBD1
ASSTDRNSGNTIY
>.|TRBV6-6|TRBD1
ASRLTGSDTQY
>once|TRBV7-2|.
ASSFTGSSYNEQF
>.|TRBV7-6|TRBD2
ASSLRVTSGNEQF
>.|TRBV5-4|TRBD1
ASSRGQELGYGYT
>.|TRBV19|TRBD2
ASSTLAGIANEQF
>few|TRBV7-9|.
ASGTGTSSYNEQF
>.|TRBV2|.
AARIDGVNEQF
>.|TRBV6-1|.
ASTGEGYEQY
>.|TRBV6-5|.
ASSYREGSPLH
>.|TRBV5-4|TRBD1
ASSTRDQGAREKLF
>once|TRBV6-6|TRBD2
ASRLGGVETQY
>.|TRBV9|TRBD2
ASTNLAGGYNEQF
>.|TRBV7-2|.
ASSPDSSYAEQY
>few|TRBV7-2|.
ASTSGGKQF
>.|TRBV5-1|.
ASSFGGSAGIGNEQF
>.|TRBV6-6|.
ASSYSGTINYEQY
>few|TRBV4-3|.
ASSLIGTPQETQY
>medium-sized|TRBV7-9|.
ASSLSLQSGNQPQH
>.|TRBV5-6|.
ASSAGGGPIYGYT
>.|TRBV27|.
ASSHWGPDGSSYNSPLH
>few|TRBV7-2|TRBD1
ASSFRSGTGLLNTEAF
>.|TRBV19|.
ASSRTGSTSGNTIY
>.|TRBV29-1|TRBD1
SVVAGQGGEQY
>few|TRBV5-1|.
ASSQPGQGGGSPLH
>.|TRBV5-1|TRBD1
ASSLAGTGETQY
>.|TRBV29-1|TRBD1
SVGRGETQY
>few|TRBV6-5|TRBD1
ASSSGTGSGANVLT
>.|TRBV7-9|.
ADSRGRTDTQY
>.|TRBV15|.
ATSRPGPYQPQH
>.|TRBV6-1|TRBD1
ASSDPGTGWQY
>once|TRBV10-2|TRBD2
ASSPPSGADTQY
>once|TRBV10-1|TRBD1
ASSEFPPPRGSYNEQF
>.|TRBV5-4|.
ASSLAVVSDEQF
>.|TRBV6-5|TRBD1
ASSLTGWNTEAF